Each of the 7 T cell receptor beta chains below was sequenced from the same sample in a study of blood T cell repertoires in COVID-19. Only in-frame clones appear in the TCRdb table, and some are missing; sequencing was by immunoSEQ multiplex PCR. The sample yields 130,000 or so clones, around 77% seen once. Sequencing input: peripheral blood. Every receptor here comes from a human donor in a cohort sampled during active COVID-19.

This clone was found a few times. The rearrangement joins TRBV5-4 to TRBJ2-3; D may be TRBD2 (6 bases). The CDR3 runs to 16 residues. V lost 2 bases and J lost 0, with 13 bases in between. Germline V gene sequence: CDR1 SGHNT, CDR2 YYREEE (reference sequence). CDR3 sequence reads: CASSFRERSSTDTQYF. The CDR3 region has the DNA TGTGCCAGCAGCTTCCGGGAGCGGTCTAGCACAGATACGCAGTATTTT.

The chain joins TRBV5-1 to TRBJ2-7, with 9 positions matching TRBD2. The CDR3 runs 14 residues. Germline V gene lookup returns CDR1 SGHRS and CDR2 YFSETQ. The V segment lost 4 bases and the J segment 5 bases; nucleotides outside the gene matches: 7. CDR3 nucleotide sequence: TGCGCCAGCAGCCTGCGGGGGGGGCCAAACGAGCAGTACTTC. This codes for CASSLRGGPNEQYF. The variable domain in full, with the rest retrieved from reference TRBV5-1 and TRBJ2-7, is KAGVTQTPRYLIKTRGQQVTLSCSPISGHRSVSWYQQTPGQGLQFLFEYFSETQRNKGNFPGRFSGRQFSNSRSEMNVSTLELGDSALYLCASSLRGGPNEQYFGPGTRLTVT.

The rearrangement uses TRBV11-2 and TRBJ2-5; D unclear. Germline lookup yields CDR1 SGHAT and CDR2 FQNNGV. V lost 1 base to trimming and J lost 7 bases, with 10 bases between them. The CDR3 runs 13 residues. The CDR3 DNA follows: TGTGCCAGCAGCTTAGCGCAGGATCGGACCCAGTACTTC. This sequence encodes CASSLAQDRTQYF. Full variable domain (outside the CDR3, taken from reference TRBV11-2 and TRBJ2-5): EAGVAQSPRYKIIEKRQSVAFWCNPISGHATLYWYQQILGQGPKLLIQFQNNGVVDDSQLPKDRFSAERLKGVDSTLKIQPAKLEDSAVYLCASSLAQDRTQYFGPGTRLLVL.

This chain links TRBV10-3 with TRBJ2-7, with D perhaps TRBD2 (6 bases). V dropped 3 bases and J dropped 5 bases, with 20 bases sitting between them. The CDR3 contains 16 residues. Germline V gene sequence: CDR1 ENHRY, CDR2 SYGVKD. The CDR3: CAISDAGPRRSHEQYF. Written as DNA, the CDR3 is TGTGCCATCAGTGACGCGGGACCGCGACGATCCCACGAGCAGTACTTC.

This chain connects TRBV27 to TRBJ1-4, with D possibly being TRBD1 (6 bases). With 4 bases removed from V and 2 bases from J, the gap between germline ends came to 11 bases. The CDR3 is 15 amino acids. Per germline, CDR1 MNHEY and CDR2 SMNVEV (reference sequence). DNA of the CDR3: TGTGCCAGCAGTTCCCAGGGGCTCACTAATGAAAAACTGTTTTTT. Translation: CASSSQGLTNEKLFF. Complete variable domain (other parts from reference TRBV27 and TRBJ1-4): EAQVTQNPRYLITVTGKKLTVTCSQNMNHEYMSWYRQDPGLGLRQIYYSMNVEVTDKGDVPEGYKVSRKEKRNFPLILESPSPNQTSLYFCASSSQGLTNEKLFFGSGTQLSVL.

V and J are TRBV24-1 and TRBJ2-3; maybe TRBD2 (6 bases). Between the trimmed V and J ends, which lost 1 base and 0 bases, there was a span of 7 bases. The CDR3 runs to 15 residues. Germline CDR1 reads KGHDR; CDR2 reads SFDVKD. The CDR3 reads CATSDFSGSTDTQYF. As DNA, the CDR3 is TGTGCCACCAGTGATTTTAGCGGCAGCACAGATACGCAGTATTTT.

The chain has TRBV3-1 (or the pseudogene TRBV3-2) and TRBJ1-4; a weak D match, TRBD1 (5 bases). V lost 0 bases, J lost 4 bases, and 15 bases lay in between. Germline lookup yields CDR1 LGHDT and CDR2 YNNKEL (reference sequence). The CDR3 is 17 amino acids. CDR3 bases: TGTGCCAGCAGCCAAGATCCTTGGACACGCGGTAATGAAAAACTGTTTTTT. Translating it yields CASSQDPWTRGNEKLFF.